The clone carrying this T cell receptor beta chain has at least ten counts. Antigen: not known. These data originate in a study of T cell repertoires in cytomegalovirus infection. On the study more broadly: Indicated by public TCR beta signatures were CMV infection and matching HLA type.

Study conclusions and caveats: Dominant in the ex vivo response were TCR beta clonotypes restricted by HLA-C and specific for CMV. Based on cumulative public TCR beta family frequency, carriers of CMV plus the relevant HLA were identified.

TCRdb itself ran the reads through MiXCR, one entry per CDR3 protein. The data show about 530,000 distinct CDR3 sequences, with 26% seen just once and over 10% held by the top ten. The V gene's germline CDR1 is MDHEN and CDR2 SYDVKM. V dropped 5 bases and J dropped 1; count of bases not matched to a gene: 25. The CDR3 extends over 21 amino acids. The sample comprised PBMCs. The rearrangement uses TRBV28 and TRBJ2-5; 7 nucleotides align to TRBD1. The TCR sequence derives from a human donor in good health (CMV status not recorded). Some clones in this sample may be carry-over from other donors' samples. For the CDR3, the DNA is TGTGCCAGCAGTGCCCAGACAGGGAAGAGGCGCGATCGAGGCCTCCAAGAGACCCAGTACTTC. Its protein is CASSAQTGKRRDRGLQETQYF.